Described below is a single T cell receptor (beta chain) sequence and its context. This specimen belongs to a study of cytomegalovirus exposure and HLA in healthy donors. The CDR3 consists of 17 residues. Germline CDR1 is MNHEY and CDR2 is SMNVEV (reference sequence). V was pared by 3 bases and J by 3 bases, with 7 bases of the junction left unmatched. With 60 Vbeta and 13 Jbeta primers, the PCR was carried out. Repertoires were generated with immunoSEQ multiplex PCR, while TCRdb's copy carries only in-frame clones and drops some. The data contain a few hundred thousand clones, around four fifths of them singletons.

This TCR was sampled from a woman in her sixties or seventies in good health and CMV-seropositive. Sequencing input: PBMCs. V is TRBV27 and J is TRBJ2-7, with 14 bases that match TRBD2. CDR3 in amino acids: CASSLPPGTSGSYEQYF. The CDR3 DNA reads as TGTGCCAGCAGTTTGCCCCCCGGGACTAGCGGGAGCTACGAGCAGTACTTC.